The 8 T cell receptor beta chains below were found in one sample sequenced in a study of blood T cells in healthy people across ages. Together with a sample-barcoded 5' primer, a J-beta primer mix was included in a second PCR lasting about 6 to 11 cycles. TCRdb independently ran MiXCR on the 5' RACE reads; one entry per CDR3 protein. Among roughly 720,000 distinct CDR3 sequences listed, about 55% were seen once. The material sequenced was blood. Source of these receptors: an elderly man in good health.

The J gene is TRBJ2-5, the V gene TRBV3-1, with a weak D call TRBD2 (5 bases). The J call may be incorrect, as the DNA end agrees better with TRBJ2-4. Per germline, CDR1 LGHDT and CDR2 YNNKEL (reference sequence). The CDR3 totals 14 residues. The CDR3 region is CASSPQARAGIQYF. The CDR3 nucleotides read TGTGCCAGCAGCCCCCAAGCGAGGGCAGGCATTCAGTACTTC.

The chain has TRBV11-2 and TRBJ2-7; 8 bases align to TRBD2. Germline V lookup: CDR1 SGHAT, CDR2 FQNNGV. The CDR3 has 17 amino acids. J gave up 5 bases and V 1 base, and 13 bases lay outside the gene matches. CDR3 nucleotide sequence: TGTGCCAGCAGCTTAGGTCCAGCAAGCGGGAGAAACCACGAGCAGTACTTC. This codes for CASSLGPASGRNHEQYF. The variable domain in full, completed from reference TRBV11-2 and TRBJ2-7, reads EAGVAQSPRYKIIEKRQSVAFWCNPISGHATLYWYQQILGQGPKLLIQFQNNGVVDDSQLPKDRFSAERLKGVDSTLKIQPAKLEDSAVYLCASSLGPASGRNHEQYFGPGTRLTVT.

The V gene is TRBV27, the J gene TRBJ2-7, with D maybe TRBD2 (6 bases). CDR1 MNHEY and CDR2 SMNVEV come from the germline V gene (reference sequence). The CDR3 sequence is 14 residues long. V gave up 6 bases and J gave up 2 bases, with 14 bases separating them. The CDR3 is CASRPNGSPYEQYF. CDR3 nucleotides: TGTGCCAGCAGACCCAACGGGAGCCCCTACGAGCAGTACTTC.

The chain links TRBV5-1 to TRBJ2-1; a weak D match, TRBD2 (7 bases). The CDR3 sequence is 15 residues long. Trimming shortened V by 0 bases and J by 8 bases, and 15 bases separated the two germline ends. Germline CDR1 SGHRS, CDR2 YFSETQ. CDR3 loop: CASSLAHQGRDEQFF. CDR3 DNA sequence: TGCGCCAGCAGCTTGGCCCACCAGGGGAGGGATGAGCAGTTCTTC.

The V gene is TRBV5-5, the J gene TRBJ2-3; 10 nucleotides line up with TRBD2. The CDR3 sequence is 15 residues long. CDR1 SGHKS and CDR2 YYEKEE come from the germline V gene (reference sequence). V dropped 4 bases and J dropped 14; count of bases not matched to a gene: 16. The CDR3 loop reads CASSPSGSFNRYAYF. The CDR3 nucleotides are TGTGCCAGCAGCCCTAGCGGGAGTTTCAACAGATACGCGTATTTT. The full variable domain, with the rest looked up from reference TRBV5-5 and TRBJ2-3, is DAGVTQSPTHLIKTRGQQVTLRCSPISGHKSVSWYQQVLGQGPQFIFQYYEKEERGRGNFPDRFSARQFPNYSSELNVNALLLGDSALYLCASSPSGSFNRYAYFGPGTRLTVL.

This clonotype was recorded a few times. The chain employs TRBV27 and TRBJ2-1, with 8 bases that match TRBD2. CDR1 MNHEY and CDR2 SMNVEV come from the germline V gene (reference sequence). The CDR3 contains 15 residues. The trim removed 4 bases at V and 4 bases at J, leaving 6 bases unmatched. CDR3: CASSSFAGGYNEQFF. CDR3 coding DNA: TGTGCCAGCAGTTCCTTCGCGGGAGGTTACAATGAGCAGTTCTTC.

This clonotype came up a few times. The chain employs TRBV4-1 and TRBJ2-7, with TRBD2 matching over 11 bases. CDR3 size: 16 residues. V lost 1 base and J lost 1; bases outside the gene matches: 3. CDR1 MGHRA and CDR2 YSYEKL come from the germline V gene. CDR3 residues: CASSQVAGGPSYEQYF. CDR3 DNA sequence: TGCGCCAGCAGCCAAGTAGCGGGAGGGCCGTCCTACGAGCAGTACTTC.

This chain uses TRBV18 with TRBJ2-3; D remains unclear. Germline V gene lookup returns CDR1 KGHSH and CDR2 LQKENI. Trimming left V 5 bases short and J 4 bases short, with 16 bases between. CDR3 length equals 15 residues. CDR3: CASSNQVLGPDTQYF. The CDR3 nucleotides read TGTGCCAGCTCAAACCAGGTATTGGGCCCAGATACGCAGTATTTT.